Presented here are 22 T cell receptor beta chains from one specimen sequenced in a study of T cell responses to AZD1222 COVID-19 vaccine. Method: immunoSEQ multiplex PCR; TCRdb's copy keeps in-frame clones and lacks some. The table lists approximately 120,000 clones, around 90% of them singletons. Sample: peripheral blood, taken on day 0 of AZD1222 vaccination. These receptors were collected from an adult in good health.

V usage is TRBV14 and J usage is TRBJ2-1, with 8 nucleotides matching TRBD2. CDR1 and CDR2 from the germline V gene are SGHDN and FVKESK. CDR3 size: 17 residues. The V gene end was trimmed by 0 bases and the J gene end by 6 bases; junction bases not matched to a gene: 10. The CDR3 is CASSQDSGTRSRNEQFF. The CDR3 coding sequence is TGTGCCAGCAGCCAAGACTCCGGGACTAGGAGCCGCAATGAGCAGTTCTTC.

CDR3 bases: TGTGCCAGCAGCTCCCCTGCACCCCCCGATACGCAGTATTTT. Protein sequence: CASSSPAPPDTQYF. The chain links TRBV7-8 to TRBJ2-3; no reliable D call. This CDR3 comprises 14 residues. V lost 4 bases and J lost 6, with 14 bases in between. CDR1 and CDR2 from the germline V gene are SGHVS and FQNEAQ.

The rearrangement links TRBV7-2 to TRBJ2-3, with D possibly matching TRBD2 (5 bases). CDR1 is SGHTA, CDR2 FQGNSA, per germline. The CDR3 consists of 14 residues. Trimming cost V 5 bases and J 0 bases, with 9 bases left between them. For the CDR3, the DNA is TGTGCCAGCAGCCTCCGGACTAGCACAGATACGCAGTATTTT. It encodes CASSLRTSTDTQYF.

The V call is TRBV27, the J call TRBJ1-6, with D perhaps matching TRBD1 (5 bases). V was trimmed by 3 bases and J by 6 bases, leaving 12 bases between them. CDR1 MNHEY and CDR2 SMNVEV come from the germline V gene (reference sequence). The CDR3 length is 15 residues. CDR3 in amino acids: CASSFVRAANSPLHF. Written as DNA, the CDR3 is TGTGCCAGCAGTTTTGTCAGGGCGGCTAATTCACCCCTCCACTTT.

The V gene is TRBV28, the J gene TRBJ2-3; no clear D gene. Trimming shortened V by 6 bases and J by 1 base, and 11 bases separated the two germline ends. The germline V gene encodes CDR1 MDHEN and CDR2 SYDVKM. The CDR3 length is 14 residues. CDR3 loop: CASSHGSRTDTQYF. In nucleotides, the CDR3 is TGTGCCAGCAGCCACGGAAGCCGCACAGATACGCAGTATTTT.

The V gene is TRBV7-6, the J gene TRBJ2-1; 12 positions match TRBD2. J gave up 1 base and V 5 bases, and 3 bases lay outside the gene matches. Per germline, CDR1 SGHVS and CDR2 FNYEAQ. There are 16 residues in the CDR3. For the CDR3, the DNA is TGTGCCAGCAGCCGGACTAGCGGGGCGTCCTACAATGAGCAGTTCTTC. Translating it yields CASSRTSGASYNEQFF.

The genes are TRBV18 and TRBJ2-5, with D unclear. In germline, CDR1 is KGHSH, CDR2 LQKENI. There are 13 residues in the CDR3. Trimming cost V 4 bases and J 1 base, with 7 bases left between them. CDR3 sequence reads: CASSQIFQETQYF. CDR3 DNA: TGTGCCAGCTCACAGATTTTCCAAGAGACCCAGTACTTC.

The J gene is TRBJ1-4, the V gene TRBV6-5; D may be TRBD1 (6 bases). This CDR3 comprises 14 residues. The V gene lost 5 bases and the J gene lost 3 bases, with 10 bases spanning the gap. The germline CDR1 and CDR2 sequences are MNHEY and SVGAGI. CDR3 sequence: CASSPRTANEKLFF. CDR3 nucleotides: TGTGCCAGCAGTCCCCGGACAGCTAATGAAAAACTGTTTTTT.

The chain links TRBV28 to TRBJ2-3, with D maybe TRBD1 (6 bases). The CDR3 runs to 14 residues. Trimming cost V 3 bases and J 4 bases, with 11 bases left between them. Looked up from germline, CDR1 is MDHEN and CDR2 is SYDVKM. The CDR3 DNA sequence: TGTGCCAGCAGTTTTCAGGGGTGGGCAGATACGCAGTATTTT. This translates into CASSFQGWADTQYF.

The chain has TRBV7-2 and TRBJ2-3; possible D gene TRBD2, 6 bases. Germline V CDR1 and CDR2: SGHTA, FQGNSA. V lost 5 bases, J lost 4 bases, and 13 bases lay in between. The CDR3 sequence is 14 residues long. In DNA form, the CDR3 reads TGTGCCAGCAGCACACGACTAGGGGCAGATACGCAGTATTTT. It encodes CASSTRLGADTQYF.

The count of this clone is one. The chain has TRBV2 and TRBJ1-6; a possible D gene is TRBD1 (5 bases). This CDR3 is built from 15 residues. V was clipped by 6 bases and J by 6 bases, with 15 bases between them. Germline CDR1 reads SNHLY; CDR2 reads FYNNEI. The CDR3 DNA reads as TGTGCCAGCAGAGGGGCCCTCGGTGGTAATTCACCCCTCCACTTT. Translated, it gives CASRGALGGNSPLHF.

The chain joins TRBV27 to TRBJ1-1; D is unresolved. V was clipped by 0 bases and J by 1 base, with 9 bases between them. There are 15 residues in the CDR3. Germline V gene sequence: CDR1 MNHEY, CDR2 SMNVEV (reference sequence). CDR3 DNA: TGTGCCAGCAGTTTATCCCCCTCCAGGAACACTGAAGCTTTCTTT. Its translation is CASSLSPSRNTEAFF.

This clone was seen just once. The CDR3 nucleotides read TGTGCCAGCAGCTTAAGTAGCGGGAGCTACAATGAGCAGTTCTTC. Its protein is CASSLSSGSYNEQFF. This rearrangement joins TRBV5-4 to TRBJ2-1, with 9 bases lining up with TRBD2. This CDR3 is 15 amino acids long. Per germline, CDR1 SGHNT and CDR2 YYREEE (reference sequence). V shed 2 bases and J 3 bases; nucleotides not matched to a gene: 3.

The rearrangement joins TRBV30 to TRBJ2-5; D perhaps matches TRBD1 (6 bases). The germline V gene has CDR1 GTSNPN and CDR2 SVGIG (reference sequence). Trimming stripped 4 bases from V and 1 base from J, with 16 bases between. The CDR3 sequence is 15 residues long. For the CDR3, the DNA is TGTGCCTGGACCGATAAACAGGGATCCCAAGAGACCCAGTACTTC. This gives the protein CAWTDKQGSQETQYF. The variable domain in full, completed from reference TRBV30 and TRBJ2-5, reads SQTIHQWPATLVQPVGSPLSLECTVEGTSNPNLYWYRQAAGRGLQLLFYSVGIGQISSEVPQNLSASRPQDRQFILSSKKLLLSDSGFYLCAWTDKQGSQETQYFGPGTRLLVL.

V and J are TRBV4-2 and TRBJ2-2; the match to TRBD1 covers 7 bases. CDR1 and CDR2 from the germline V gene are LGHNA and YNFKEQ. The CDR3 loop spans 16 amino acids. The ends lost 4 bases at V and 0 bases at J; junction bases unmatched: 5. The CDR3 nucleotides are TGTGCCAGCAGCCCTACGGGACAGTCGAACACCGGGGAGCTGTTTTTT. Amino acid sequence: CASSPTGQSNTGELFF.

This chain uses TRBV7-2 with TRBJ2-3, with D perhaps TRBD2 (6 bases). This CDR3 spans 16 amino acids. Between the trimmed V and J ends, which lost 5 bases and 0 bases, there was a span of 15 bases. Germline V CDR1 and CDR2: SGHTA, FQGNSA. The CDR3 DNA reads TGTGCCAGCAGCCCGGGGTCTGGGGGGAGCACAGATACGCAGTATTTT. Protein: CASSPGSGGSTDTQYF.

The chain carries TRBV7-2 and TRBJ1-1, with D possibly being TRBD1 (6 bases). The V gene lost 5 bases and the J gene lost 4 bases, with 11 bases spanning the gap. This CDR3 spans 13 amino acids. The germline gives CDR1 SGHTA, CDR2 FQGNSA. CDR3: CASSTQGGTEAFF. Written as DNA, the CDR3 is TGTGCCAGCAGCACACAGGGTGGCACTGAAGCTTTCTTT.

As concerns this clone: One end of the junction is discordant with germline, which a read error may explain. The CDR3 coding sequence is TGTGCCAGCAGATTAGCGCTAAGCACAGATACGCAGTATTTT. This sequence encodes CASRLALSTDTQYF. The rearrangement links TRBV7-2 to TRBJ2-3, with D possibly matching TRBD2 (5 bases). Germline values: CDR1 SGHTA, CDR2 FQGNSA. This CDR3 has 14 residues.

Only one count was recorded for this clone. The chain employs TRBV28 and TRBJ1-1; D not certain. The germline V gene encodes CDR1 MDHEN and CDR2 SYDVKM. The CDR3 extends over 13 amino acids. Trimming pared 6 bases from V and 0 bases from J, leaving 8 bases between. The CDR3 loop is CASRYTLNTEAFF. The CDR3 nucleotides read TGTGCCAGCAGGTATACTTTGAACACTGAAGCTTTCTTT.

J is TRBJ2-7 and V is TRBV19; a possible D gene is TRBD1 (6 bases). This CDR3 region has 13 residues. V dropped 2 bases and J dropped 5 bases, with 10 bases sitting between them. Looked up from germline, CDR1 is LNHDA and CDR2 is SQIVND (reference sequence). As DNA, the CDR3 is TGTGCCAGTAGTATAAAACAGGGCGACGAGCAGTACTTC. Amino acids: CASSIKQGDEQYF.

CDR3 bases: TGTGCCAGTAGTATAACATGGTCGACCGCATATGAGCAGTTCTTC. This translates into CASSITWSTAYEQFF. The genes are TRBV19 and TRBJ2-1; D unresolved. The CDR3 loop spans 15 amino acids. Germline V gene lookup returns CDR1 LNHDA and CDR2 SQIVND (reference sequence). Trimming stripped 2 bases from V and 8 bases from J, with 16 bases between.

The chain carries TRBV18 and TRBJ2-5; possibly TRBD1 for D (6 bases). Trimming shortened V by 2 bases and J by 8 bases, and 12 bases separated the two germline ends. The CDR3 totals 13 residues. CDR1 KGHSH and CDR2 LQKENI come from the germline V gene. The CDR3 region has the DNA TGTGCCAGCTCACCATTCGACAGGCCTACCCAGTACTTC. Protein sequence: CASSPFDRPTQYF.